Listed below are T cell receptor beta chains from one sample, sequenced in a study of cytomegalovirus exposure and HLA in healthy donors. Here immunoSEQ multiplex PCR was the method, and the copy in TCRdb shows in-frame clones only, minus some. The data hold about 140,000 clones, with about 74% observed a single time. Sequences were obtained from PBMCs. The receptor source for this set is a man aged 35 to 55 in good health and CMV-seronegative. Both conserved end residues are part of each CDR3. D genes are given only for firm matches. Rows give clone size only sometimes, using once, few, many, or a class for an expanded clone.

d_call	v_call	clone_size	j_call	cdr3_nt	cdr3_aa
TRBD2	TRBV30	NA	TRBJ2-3	TGTGCTTTCCGACTAGCGGGAGGGGCAGATACGCAGTATTTT	CAFRLAGGADTQYF
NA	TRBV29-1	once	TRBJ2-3	TGCAGCGGCACTACTAGCTATACGCAGTATTTT	CSGTTSYTQYF
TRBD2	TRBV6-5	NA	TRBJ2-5	TGTGCCAGCAGCTCTCAGCGGGAGAGGACCCAGTACTTC	CASSSQRERTQYF
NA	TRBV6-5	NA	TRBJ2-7	TGTGCCAGCAGCCATAACCGACAGGTCGGGTACGAGCAGTACTTC	CASSHNRQVGYEQYF
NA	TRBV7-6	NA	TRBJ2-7	TGTGCCAGCAGCCCTGGGGGGGCCGGCGAGCAGTACTTC	CASSPGGAGEQYF
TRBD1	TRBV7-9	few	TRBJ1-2	TGTGCCAGCAGGGATGGACAGGAATATGGCTACACCTTC	CASRDGQEYGYTF
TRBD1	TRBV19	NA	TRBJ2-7	TGTGCCAGTAGTCTCACCGGGACAGGGACAAAAGACTTC	CASSLTGTGTKDF
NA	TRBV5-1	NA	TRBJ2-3	TGCGCCAGCAGGCCTGGGGCGGCAGATACGCAGTATTTT	CASRPGAADTQYF
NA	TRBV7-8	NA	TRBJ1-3	TGTGCCAGCAGCTTACTTAACGGACAGTCTGGAAACACCATATATTTT	CASSLLNGQSGNTIYF
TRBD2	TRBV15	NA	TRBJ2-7	TGTGCCACCCAGACCGGGACTAGCGAATCCTACGAGCAGTACTTC	CATQTGTSESYEQYF
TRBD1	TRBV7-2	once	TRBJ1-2	TGTGCCAGCAGCTTCGCCGGGACAGGGCCTGGCTACACCTTC	CASSFAGTGPGYTF
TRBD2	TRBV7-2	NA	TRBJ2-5	TGTGCCAGCAGCTGGACTAGCGGGGGTTGGGAGACCCAGTACTTC	CASSWTSGGWETQYF
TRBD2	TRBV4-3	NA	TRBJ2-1	TGCGCCAGCAGCCAAGATTCCCTAGCGGGAGGATATGAGCAGTTCTTC	CASSQDSLAGGYEQFF